This TCR beta chain was documented in a study of T cell clonality in common variable immunodeficiency. Notes on the study in general: Fewer deletions and N-nucleotide insertions were reportedly seen in common variable immunodeficiency TCR beta sequences.

Patients and controls were mostly of Caucasian heritage. Germline CDR1 DFQATT, CDR2 SNEGSKA (reference sequence). The CDR3 has 9 residues. Data came from immunoSEQ multiplex PCR; TCRdb stores just in-frame clones and leaves some out. The repertoire has roughly 40,000 clones, none seen only once; the ten largest take 2.8%. This clone was counted many times. The target antigen is unknown. With the read ending 3 residues before the CDR3 end, the germline J gene is used to fill in that end. This clonotype was sampled from a person aged 18 to 75 in good health. This chain joins TRBV20-1 and TRBJ2-7, with D unclear. Sequenced input: peripheral blood mononuclear cells. This CDR3 is CRAKYEQYF. The DNA read from the CDR3 is TGCAGAGCCAAATACGAG.